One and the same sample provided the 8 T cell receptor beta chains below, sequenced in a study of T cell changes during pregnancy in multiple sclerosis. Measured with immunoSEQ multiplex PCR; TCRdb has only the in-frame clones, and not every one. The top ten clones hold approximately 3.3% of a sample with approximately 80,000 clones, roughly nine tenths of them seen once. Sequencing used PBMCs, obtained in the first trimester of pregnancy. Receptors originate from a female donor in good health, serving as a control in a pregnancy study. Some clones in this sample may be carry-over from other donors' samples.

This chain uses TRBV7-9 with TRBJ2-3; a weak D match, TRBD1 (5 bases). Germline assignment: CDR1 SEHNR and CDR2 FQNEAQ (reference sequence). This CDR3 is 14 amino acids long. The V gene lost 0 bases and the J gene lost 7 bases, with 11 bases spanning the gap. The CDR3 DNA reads TGTGCCAGCAGCTTAGCAGACAGTCGAAATACGCAGTATTTT. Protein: CASSLADSRNTQYF.

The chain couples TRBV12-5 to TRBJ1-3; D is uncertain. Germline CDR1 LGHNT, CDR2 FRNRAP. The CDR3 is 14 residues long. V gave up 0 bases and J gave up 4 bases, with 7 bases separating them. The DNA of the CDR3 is TGTGCTAGTGGTTTGGTACGTGCGGGAAACACCATATATTTT. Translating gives CASGLVRAGNTIYF.

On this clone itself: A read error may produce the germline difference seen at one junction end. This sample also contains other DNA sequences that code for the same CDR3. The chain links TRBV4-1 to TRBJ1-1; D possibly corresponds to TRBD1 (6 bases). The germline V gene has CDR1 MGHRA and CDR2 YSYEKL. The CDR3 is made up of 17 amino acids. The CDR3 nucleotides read TGCGCCAGCAGCCAAGAAGGGGACACCACCAGGAACACTGAGGCTTTCTTT. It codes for CASSQEGDTTRNTEAFF.

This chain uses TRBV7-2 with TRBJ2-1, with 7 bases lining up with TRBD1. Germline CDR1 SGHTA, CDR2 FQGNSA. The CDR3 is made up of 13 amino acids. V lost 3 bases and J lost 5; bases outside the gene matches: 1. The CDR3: CASSFDRDNEQFF. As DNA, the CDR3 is TGTGCCAGCAGCTTTGACAGGGACAATGAGCAGTTCTTC.

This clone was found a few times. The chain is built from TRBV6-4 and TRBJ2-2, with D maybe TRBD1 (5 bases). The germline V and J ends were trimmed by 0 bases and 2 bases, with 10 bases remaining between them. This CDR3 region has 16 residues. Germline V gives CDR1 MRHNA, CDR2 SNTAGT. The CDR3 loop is CASSDSPGQNTGELFF. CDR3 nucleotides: TGTGCCAGCAGTGACTCACCCGGACAAAACACCGGGGAGCTGTTTTTT.

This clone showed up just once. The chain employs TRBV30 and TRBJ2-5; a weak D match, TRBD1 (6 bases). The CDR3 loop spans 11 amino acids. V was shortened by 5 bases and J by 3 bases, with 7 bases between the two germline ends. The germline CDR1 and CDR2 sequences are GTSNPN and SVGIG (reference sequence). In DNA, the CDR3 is TGTGCCTGGGGACAGAAAGAGACCCAGTACTTC. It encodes CAWGQKETQYF.

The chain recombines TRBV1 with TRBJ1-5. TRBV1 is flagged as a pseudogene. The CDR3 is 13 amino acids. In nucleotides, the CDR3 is TGCACCAGCAGCCAAGGAGGCGATCAGCCCCAGCATTTT. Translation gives CTSSQGGDQPQHF.

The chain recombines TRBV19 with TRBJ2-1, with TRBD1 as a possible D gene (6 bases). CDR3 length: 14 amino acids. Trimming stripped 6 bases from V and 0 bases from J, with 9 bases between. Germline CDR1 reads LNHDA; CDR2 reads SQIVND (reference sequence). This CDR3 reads CASRDRSSYNEQFF. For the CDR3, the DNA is TGTGCCAGTAGAGACAGGAGCTCCTACAATGAGCAGTTCTTC.